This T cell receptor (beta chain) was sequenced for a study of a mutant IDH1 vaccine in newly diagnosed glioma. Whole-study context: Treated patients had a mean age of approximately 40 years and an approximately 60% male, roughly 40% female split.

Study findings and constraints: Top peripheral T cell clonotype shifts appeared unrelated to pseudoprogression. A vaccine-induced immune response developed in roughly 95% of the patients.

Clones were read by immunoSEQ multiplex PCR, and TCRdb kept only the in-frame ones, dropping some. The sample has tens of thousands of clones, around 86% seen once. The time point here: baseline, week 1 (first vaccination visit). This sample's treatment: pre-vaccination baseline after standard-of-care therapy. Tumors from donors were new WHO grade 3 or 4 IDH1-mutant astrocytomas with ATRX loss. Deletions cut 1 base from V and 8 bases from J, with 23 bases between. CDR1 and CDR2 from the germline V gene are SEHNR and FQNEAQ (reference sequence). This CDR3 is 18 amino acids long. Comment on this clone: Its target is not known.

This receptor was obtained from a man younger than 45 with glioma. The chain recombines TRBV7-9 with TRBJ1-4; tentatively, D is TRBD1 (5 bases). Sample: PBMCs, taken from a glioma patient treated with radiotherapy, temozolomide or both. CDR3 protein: CASSLVQNRDRRWEKLFF. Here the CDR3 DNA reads TGTGCCAGCAGCTTAGTACAAAACCGGGACCGCCGATGGGAAAAACTGTTTTTT.